This note documents a single T cell receptor beta chain sequence. Its antigen remains unknown. This sample was taken from a study of radiotherapy plus CTLA-4 blockade in lung cancer. About the research overall: Across the patients, objective responses occurred in more than 15%, and disease control in approximately 30%.

The assay was immunoSEQ multiplex PCR, and TCRdb's table has in-frame clones only and misses some. Counted here are around 29,000 clones, 70% to 90% occurring once; the ten biggest clones make up around 25%. General study findings and limits: In blood, early T cell clone dynamics reportedly predicted response best, together with interferon-beta. TCR clones originating in tumors grew in number in blood after radiotherapy plus ipilimumab.

The CDR3 has 14 residues. CDR1 and CDR2 (germline): SGHKS, YYEKEE (reference sequence). V lost 3 bases to trimming and J lost 0 bases; unmatched junction nucleotides: 2. Focal radiation and CTLA-4 blockade (ipilimumab) were tested in chemo-refractory metastatic non-small-cell lung cancer patients. The chain employs TRBV5-5 and TRBJ1-2; 7 bases map to TRBD1. The sequence was collected from a human donor with non-small cell lung cancer that progressed on radiotherapy plus ipilimumab. Here the sequenced sample was peripheral blood, taken from a patient treated with radiotherapy plus ipilimumab. The CDR3 DNA follows: TGTGCCAGCAGCTGGGACAGATCTAACTATGGCTACACCTTC. As protein: CASSWDRSNYGYTF.